This is a list of T cell receptor beta chains from one sample in a study of shared clonotypes between healthy human individuals. Libraries were prepared by immunoSEQ multiplex PCR; TCRdb keeps only in-frame clonotypes and omits some of them. Of some 2 million clones listed, 85% to 95% were seen once; the top ten hold 0.13%. The sample comprised naive CD4+ T cells sorted from blood. The source of these receptors is a man aged 18 to 30 in good health. The CDR3 runs from the conserved cysteine through the conserved F or W.

CDR3 length,V gene,J gene,CDR3 protein
14,TRBV5-1,TRBJ1-1,CASSIGGMNTEAFF
14,TRBV4-1,TRBJ2-7,CASSQVPGTYEQYF
14,TRBV6-5,TRBJ2-5,CASSYPGTGGTQYF
16,TRBV5-1,TRBJ2-3,CASSVDDPGSTDTQYF
14,TRBV6-4,TRBJ2-5,CASSATIPGETQYF
15,TRBV9,TRBJ1-2,CASSARTDSSYGYTF
18,TRBV28,TRBJ2-7,CASSLFRGTGQGAYEQYF
14,TRBV5-4,TRBJ2-7,CASSSPGQGALVTF
19,TRBV18,TRBJ1-3,CASSPLPVGTADSGNTIYF
16,TRBV14,TRBJ2-4,CASSHAGTSGSNIQYF
15,TRBV30,TRBJ2-7,CAWSSPRLGSYEQYF
14,TRBV29-1,TRBJ2-7,CSVQPGQVPYEQYF
13,TRBV2,TRBJ2-5,CASNPQGLETQYF
19,TRBV4-3,TRBJ2-4,CASSQDRGGTDLAKNIQYF
17,TRBV6-1,TRBJ2-1,CASSEGRAQSSYNEQFF
14,TRBV28,TRBJ1-6,CASSWRISNSPLHF
14,TRBV4-3,TRBJ1-5,CASSQTGLNQPQHF
15,TRBV11-2,TRBJ2-3,CASSPGPLSTDTQYF
12,TRBV30,TRBJ2-3,CAWSIRVWTQYF
14,TRBV7-8,TRBJ2-7,CASSLSAGIHEQYF
18,TRBV7-9,TRBJ2-1,CASSLGTSAFSSYNEQFF
15,TRBV19,TRBJ1-6,CASSIGMQIDSPLHF
14,TRBV7-9,TRBJ2-3,CASSSFEGTDTQYF
14,TRBV25-1,TRBJ1-4,CASSEGGLGEKLFF
18,TRBV13,TRBJ1-2,CASSLFLAGGDPAYGYTF
13,TRBV30,TRBJ2-5,CAWTSINQETQYF
15,TRBV11-2,TRBJ2-1,CASSLTSGEYNEQFF
13,TRBV11-2,TRBJ2-7,CASTGQGAYEQYF
12,TRBV9,TRBJ1-1,CASSGLQGVAFF
16,TRBV5-1,TRBJ2-7,CASSLEEDRGAYEQYF
14,TRBV14,TRBJ1-1,CASSPRLSNTEAFF
14,TRBV10-3,TRBJ1-2,CAISEWGQEAGYTF
15,TRBV28,TRBJ2-1,CASSQTGIRDNEQFF
14,TRBV18,TRBJ2-5,CASSPLPRGETQYF
14,TRBV7-2,TRBJ2-7,CASTEGGRTYEQYF
14,TRBV18,TRBJ2-1,CASSPRTPYNEQFF
16,TRBV7-2,TRBJ2-7,CASSLPLAGGTYEQYF
16,TRBV9,TRBJ2-3,CASSVANSGRFNTQYF
14,TRBV2,TRBJ2-2,CASSVTGWTGELFF
14,TRBV30,TRBJ1-5,CAFTTGNSNQPQHF
15,TRBV6-1,TRBJ1-2,CASTDRTGANYGYTF
14,TRBV25-1,TRBJ1-1,CASIESGASTEAFF
14,TRBV18,TRBJ2-2,CASSPPYGSGELFF
15,TRBV12-2,TRBJ1-3,CASRLVFSHGNTIYF
17,TRBV7-2,TRBJ1-6,CASKLSDGGTLLSPLHF
14,TRBV5-1,TRBJ2-3,CASSSGGLGDTQYF
13,TRBV7-6,TRBJ2-5,CASNQGGEKTQYF
15,TRBV28,TRBJ1-1,CASTLLQGMNTEAFF
14,TRBV6-6,TRBJ2-7,CARDTRATPVGQYF
15,TRBV30,TRBJ2-2,CAWQTGGPNTGELFF
16,TRBV7-2,TRBJ2-5,CASSSTRLAVLSTQYF
16,TRBV7-6,TRBJ2-5,CASSSGGLAVQETQYF